The 20 T cell receptor beta chains given below trace back to one sample, sequenced in a study of CD8 T cells in Susac syndrome. Random hexamers were used to reverse transcribe the RNA input (about 0.5 to 1 ug). Each CDR3 protein is one row after TCRdb ran MiXCR on the immunoSEQ multiplex PCR reads. The table lists around 95,000 distinct CDR3 sequences, around 96% of them singletons. The source material was CD8+ T cells from PBMCs. These receptors originate from a human donor with Susac syndrome.

The rearrangement links TRBV7-9 to TRBJ1-2, with 7 bases matching TRBD1. Germline V gene sequence: CDR1 SEHNR, CDR2 FQNEAQ (reference sequence). The CDR3 has 13 amino acids. The trim removed 2 bases at V and 8 bases at J, leaving 5 bases unmatched. The CDR3 loop is CASSLTQGIGYTF. The CDR3 DNA sequence: TGTGCCAGCAGCTTAACACAGGGGATCGGCTACACCTTC.

V gene TRBV7-2 combines with J gene TRBJ2-7; D call uncertain. With 5 bases removed from V and 3 bases from J, the gap between germline ends came to 8 bases. The CDR3 is 12 residues long. Germline assignment: CDR1 SGHTA and CDR2 FQGNSA. CDR3 region: CASSTDGYEQYF. The CDR3 DNA follows: TGTGCCAGCAGCACCGACGGCTACGAGCAGTACTTC.

The V call is TRBV7-9, the J call TRBJ1-2; 8 bases fit TRBD1. The V segment lost 11 bases and the J segment 4 bases; nucleotides outside the gene matches: 9. The germline V gene encodes CDR1 SEHNR and CDR2 FQNEAQ (reference sequence). The CDR3 covers 13 residues. The CDR3 sequence: CAAQTGVVYGYTF. The CDR3 nucleotides read TGTGCCGCACAGACAGGGGTCGTCTATGGCTACACCTTC.

This clonotype was observed once. The CDR3 bases are TGTGCCACCAGCAGAGACTACAACACAGGGGTCGAAGCTTTCTTT. Translating it yields CATSRDYNTGVEAFF. This chain links TRBV15 with TRBJ1-1; the match to TRBD1 covers 7 bases. Germline V gives CDR1 LNHNV, CDR2 YYDKDF (reference sequence). The ends lost 0 bases at V and 8 bases at J; junction bases unmatched: 9. There are 15 residues in the CDR3.

This chain uses TRBV6-5 with TRBJ1-5; the match to TRBD1 covers 9 bases. J lost 5 bases, V lost 6 bases, and 5 bases had no gene match. CDR1 MNHEY and CDR2 SVGAGI come from the germline V gene. The CDR3 has 14 amino acids. CDR3 coding DNA: TGTGCCAGCAGACAGGGGGCTTGGGATCAGCCCCAGCATTTT. This sequence encodes CASRQGAWDQPQHF.

This chain uses TRBV29-1 with TRBJ1-1; TRBD1 might be the D (6 bases). This CDR3 comprises 15 residues. Per germline, CDR1 SQVTM and CDR2 ANQGSEA. V dropped 6 bases and J dropped 3 bases, with 20 bases sitting between them. CDR3 nucleotide sequence: TGCAGCGTGTCCATAAGGGCCCCAGGGGACACTGAAGCTTTCTTT. This encodes CSVSIRAPGDTEAFF. Full variable domain (remainder filled in from reference TRBV29-1 and TRBJ1-1): SAVISQKPSRDICQRGTSLTIQCQVDSQVTMMFWYRQQPGQSLTLIATANQGSEATYESGFVIDKFPISRPNLTFSTLTVSNMSPEDSSIYLCSVSIRAPGDTEAFFGQGTRLTVV.

V and J are TRBV15 and TRBJ2-1; the D gene is possibly TRBD1 (6 bases). Trimming stripped 3 bases from V and 9 bases from J, with 12 bases between. Germline-derived CDR1 and CDR2 are LNHNV and YYDKDF (reference sequence). The CDR3 runs to 13 residues. The CDR3 region has the DNA TGTGCCACCAGCAGCCAGGGGCGGAGTGAGCAGTTCTTC. The encoded protein is CATSSQGRSEQFF.

This sequence joins TRBV20-1 and TRBJ2-6; D uncertain. Trimming took off 5 bases at V and 0 bases at J, with 8 bases between the two ends. Germline V gene lookup returns CDR1 DFQATT and CDR2 SNEGSKA (reference sequence). This CDR3 spans 14 amino acids. The CDR3 loop reads CSAEEFSGANVLTF. The CDR3, as DNA: TGCAGTGCTGAAGAGTTCTCTGGGGCCAACGTCCTGACTTTC.

V and J are TRBV7-2 and TRBJ2-3; D is ambiguous. Trimming left V 2 bases short and J 2 bases short, with 8 bases between. This CDR3 spans 14 amino acids. Germline V lookup: CDR1 SGHTA, CDR2 FQGNSA. The CDR3 DNA follows: TGTGCCAGCAGCTTAAGGCGGACCACAGATACGCAGTATTTT. This translates into CASSLRRTTDTQYF.

The rearrangement links TRBV3-1 to TRBJ2-7, with 9 bases matching TRBD1. J lost 5 bases, V lost 3 bases, and 8 bases had no gene match. CDR1 is LGHDT, CDR2 YNNKEL, per germline (reference sequence). This CDR3 has 15 amino acids. The CDR3 region is CASSQAWGQGNEQYF. The DNA for the CDR3 is TGTGCCAGCAGCCAGGCCTGGGGACAGGGAAACGAGCAGTACTTC.

The CDR3 region is CASSQAGLAFYNEQFF. The CDR3 DNA follows: TGTGCCAGCAGCCAAGCGGGACTAGCGTTCTACAATGAGCAGTTCTTC. The genes are TRBV3-1 and TRBJ2-1, with 10 bases lining up with TRBD2. There are 16 residues in the CDR3. CDR1 is LGHDT and CDR2 is YNNKEL in the germline V gene (reference sequence). V shed 1 base and J 3 bases; nucleotides not matched to a gene: 3.

This clonotype was detected once. The V call is TRBV19, the J call TRBJ2-5; TRBD1 is a possible D gene (5 bases). CDR1 is LNHDA, CDR2 SQIVND, per germline (reference sequence). The CDR3 is made up of 13 amino acids. V was shortened by 5 bases and J by 0 bases, with 7 bases between the two germline ends. The CDR3 DNA reads TGTGCCAGTAGTTCGACAGACCAAGAGACCCAGTACTTC. This translates into CASSSTDQETQYF.

This chain connects TRBV7-3 to TRBJ2-1; D call uncertain. Germline CDR1 is SGHTA and CDR2 is FQGTGA. This CDR3 has 13 residues. The V end lost 4 bases, the J end lost 5 bases, and 9 bases lay between the germline ends. The CDR3 DNA sequence: TGTGCCAGCAGCTCGGGTCTAAACAATGAGCAGTTCTTC. As protein: CASSSGLNNEQFF.

The chain links TRBV4-1 to TRBJ2-2; D call uncertain. CDR1 and CDR2 (germline): MGHRA, YSYEKL. Trimming pared 0 bases from V and 8 bases from J, leaving 16 bases between. CDR3 length equals 16 residues. CDR3 residues: CASSQDSTLSYGELFF. CDR3 bases: TGCGCCAGCAGCCAAGATTCGACCCTTAGTTATGGGGAGCTGTTTTTT.

The chain joins TRBV29-1 to TRBJ1-2; perhaps TRBD1 as D (6 bases). CDR3 size: 12 residues. Germline CDR1 and CDR2: SQVTM and ANQGSEA. Trimming shortened V by 6 bases and J by 7 bases, and 15 bases separated the two germline ends. The CDR3 loop is CSVRTEKGGYTF. The CDR3 bases are TGCAGCGTCAGGACAGAGAAAGGTGGCTACACCTTC.

This chain links TRBV9 with TRBJ2-1; D is unresolved. The V gene lost 3 bases and the J gene lost 10 bases, with 2 bases spanning the gap. This CDR3 is built from 9 residues. Germline V CDR1 and CDR2: SGDLS, YYNGEE. CDR3 nucleotide sequence: TGTGCCAGCAGCGAAGAGCAGTTCTTC. Encoded protein: CASSEEQFF.

The gene calls are TRBV4-1 and TRBJ2-7; no definite D call. The germline CDR1 and CDR2 sequences are MGHRA and YSYEKL. The CDR3 totals 13 residues. The ends were cut back, 1 base at V and 3 bases at J, with 7 bases in the middle. The CDR3 DNA reads as TGCGCCAGCAGCCAAGGACACCGCTACGAGCAGTACTTC. Translating gives CASSQGHRYEQYF.

The rearrangement uses TRBV11-2 and TRBJ2-4; TRBD1 matches at 9 bases. Germline-derived CDR1 and CDR2 are SGHAT and FQNNGV. Trimming took 5 bases from V and 15 from J; bases not matched to a gene: 11. The CDR3 has 13 residues. As DNA, the CDR3 is TGTGCCAGCAGCCCTCTACAGGGGGCGACTCGGTACTTC. Its protein product is CASSPLQGATRYF.

The rearrangement joins TRBV5-6 to TRBJ1-2; 9 bases line up with TRBD1. Per the germline V gene, CDR1 is SGHDT and CDR2 is YYEEEE. The CDR3 runs to 13 residues. Germline trimming cut 4 bases from V and 4 bases from J; bases unmatched to any gene: 2. The CDR3 DNA follows: TGTGCCAGCAGCCGGACAGGGGCCTATGGCTACACCTTC. Amino acids: CASSRTGAYGYTF.

CDR3 nucleotides: TGTGCCAGCAGTTTGGTAGGGGGCGGCTACGAGCAGTACTTC. This encodes CASSLVGGGYEQYF. The gene calls are TRBV28 and TRBJ2-7; 7 nucleotides match TRBD1. CDR3 length: 14 amino acids. CDR1 and CDR2 from the germline V gene are MDHEN and SYDVKM. The ends lost 3 bases at V and 3 bases at J; junction bases unmatched: 5.